The rows below give T cell receptor beta chains drawn from one sample of a study of Ad26.COV2.S vaccination and SARS-CoV-2 variants. Produced via immunoSEQ multiplex PCR; TCRdb's table is partial and in-frame only. The sample lists approximately 140,000 clones, 86% occurring once. Specimen: peripheral blood, collected after recovery from COVID-19. These receptors came from a human donor who had recovered from COVID-19. Each CDR3 is given with its conserved first and last residue. Some rows mark clone size as missing; the rest say once, few, many or name a class of expanded clone.

size,V,CDR3
.,TRBV18,CASSPGTSQETQYF
.,TRBV3-1/TRBV3-2,CASSLGVGVTEAFF
once,TRBV28,CANRGQENSPLHF
.,TRBV28,CASSPGTDRRYTF
.,TRBV13,CASSPDRQGISHFSYNEQFF
.,TRBV6-5,CASRTMTGLSYEQYF
.,TRBV11-2,CASSLTRTTDEAFF
.,TRBV6-1,CASSELQGSNQPQHF
.,TRBV7-2,CASSLGTGVYEQYF
.,TRBV2,CATPDKQLSYGYTF
.,TRBV4-3,CASSQVNAGTSGYTF
.,TRBV28,CASSWGHGEYEKLFF
.,TRBV5-4,CASSRTSGETGELFF
.,TRBV18,CASSPNLVTGTASSGANVLTF
.,TRBV28,CASSFLELSYEQYF
.,TRBV12-5,CASGLNKGTGRAGELFF
.,TRBV7-2,CASSLWPGAGTGELFF
.,TRBV6-1,CASSDPPNPEATGHFTF
.,TRBV19,CASMQTGELFF
.,TRBV20-1,CSASFGLDLTDTQYF
.,TRBV24-1,CATSDSRHSDEAFF
.,TRBV3-1/TRBV3-2,CASSLLRRGAADTQYF
.,TRBV19,CASSGDRDQPQHF
once,TRBV11-2,CASSRDRGKHNEQFF
.,TRBV25-1,CASSTSGVPADTQYF
.,TRBV11-2,CASSPPGAGIYEQYF